Each of the 21 T cell receptor beta chains below was sequenced from the same sample in a study of sequential checkpoint blockade in melanoma. Sequencing used immunoSEQ multiplex PCR; TCRdb keeps in-frame clones, though not all of them. The repertoire includes about 32,000 clones, approximately 77% of them detected once, and around 19% sits in the top ten. Treatment in this sample: randomized to nivolumab then ipilimumab (arm A) or the reverse (arm B). Here the sequenced sample was CD8+ T cells sorted from blood (inferred from file names), taken from a patient given nivolumab and ipilimumab in sequence. Receptors were obtained from a human donor with melanoma.

This chain connects TRBV27 to TRBJ2-7; D might be TRBD1 (5 bases). The CDR3 is 14 amino acids. Germline V gene lookup returns CDR1 MNHEY and CDR2 SMNVEV (reference sequence). V dropped 6 bases and J dropped 3 bases, with 15 bases sitting between them. CDR3 in DNA: TGTGCCAGCAGCATGGGAAACAGGCGCTACGAGCAGTACTTC. Protein product: CASSMGNRRYEQYF.

This chain connects TRBV9 to TRBJ2-3; D not certain. The V end was cut by 0 bases, the J end by 4 bases, with 9 bases between. In germline, CDR1 is SGDLS, CDR2 YYNGEE. The CDR3 is 14 amino acids. The CDR3 loop reads CASSVARSPDTQYF. In nucleotides, the CDR3 is TGTGCCAGCAGCGTAGCTAGGAGCCCAGATACGCAGTATTTT.

By proportion, this clone is medium-sized. The chain carries TRBV9 and TRBJ2-2, with 9 bases matching TRBD1. CDR1 and CDR2 (germline): SGDLS, YYNGEE. V lost 4 bases, J lost 5 bases, and 6 bases stayed unmatched. The CDR3 is 15 residues long. CDR3 sequence (DNA): TGTGCCAGCAGCCCAGAGACAGGGGGAACCGGGGAGCTGTTTTTT. This codes for CASSPETGGTGELFF.

Note on this clone: A read error may account for a junction end that differs from germline. The chain carries TRBV28 and TRBJ1-6, with D unclear. The V gene's germline CDR1 is MDHEN and CDR2 SYDVKM. CDR3 length: 18 residues. The CDR3 loop is CASSLSRRLSSYNSPLHF. CDR3 in DNA: TGTGCCAGCAGTTTATCCCGACGGCTTAGCTCCTATAATTCCCCCCTCCACTTT.

The chain recombines TRBV28 with TRBJ2-7, with a possible D match to TRBD1 (6 bases). Germline V CDR1 and CDR2: MDHEN, SYDVKM. Trimming removed 3 bases at V and 2 bases at J, with 11 bases between. CDR3 size: 14 residues. CDR3 amino acids: CASSLQGTAYEQYF. CDR3 in DNA: TGTGCCAGCAGTTTGCAGGGGACGGCCTACGAGCAGTACTTC. Supplemented by reference TRBV28 and TRBJ2-7, the full variable domain reads DVKVTQSSRYLVKRTGEKVFLECVQDMDHENMFWYRQDPGLGLRLIYFSYDVKMKEKGDIPEGYSVSREKKERFSLILESASTNQTSMYLCASSLQGTAYEQYFGPGTRLTVT.

This clone was found once. The chain recombines TRBV28 with TRBJ2-2, with TRBD2 matching over 11 bases. The V and J ends lost 5 bases and 4 bases, in that order; junction bases with no gene match: 6. The CDR3 spans 16 residues. CDR1 is MDHEN, CDR2 SYDVKM, per germline. CDR3 loop: CASSPLAGGPTGELFF. DNA for the CDR3: TGTGCCAGCAGTCCCCTAGCGGGAGGCCCCACCGGGGAGCTGTTTTTT.

V gene TRBV6-5 combines with J gene TRBJ2-2, with D uncertain. Trimming took 6 bases from V and 5 from J, leaving 7 bases between them. Germline-derived CDR1 and CDR2 are MNHEY and SVGAGI. The CDR3 runs to 12 residues. The CDR3 here is CASSLGTGELFF. The CDR3, as DNA: TGTGCCAGCAGCCTCGGGACCGGGGAGCTGTTTTTT.

The chain combines TRBV29-1 with TRBJ2-7; 7 nucleotides match TRBD1. V was clipped by 6 bases and J by 2 bases; unmatched bases: 4. This CDR3 spans 12 amino acids. Germline assignment: CDR1 SQVTM and CDR2 ANQGSEA. CDR3 in DNA: TGCAGCGTCCGGGACAGACCCTACGAGCAGTACTTC. It specifies CSVRDRPYEQYF.

Worth noting for this clone: Relative to the germline gene, one junction end is altered; a read error may explain this. The chain is built from TRBV9 and TRBJ1-6, with 7 bases fitting TRBD1. CDR3 length: 16 amino acids. CDR1 and CDR2 (germline): SGDLS, YYNGEE. The CDR3 spells CASSPEGRTGHSPLPF. In nucleotides, the CDR3 is TGTGCCAGCAGCCCCGAGGGTAGGACAGGACATTCACCCCTCCCCTTT.

This clone was picked up a small number of times. The chain has TRBV5-4 and TRBJ2-2, with a weak D call TRBD1 (5 bases). The germline V and J ends were trimmed by 9 bases and 3 bases, with 18 bases remaining between them. The CDR3 loop spans 15 amino acids. CDR1 is SGHNT and CDR2 is YYREEE in the germline V gene (reference sequence). The CDR3 is CATTGGAIDTGELFF. The DNA for the CDR3 is TGTGCCACGACCGGTGGGGCGATCGACACCGGGGAGCTGTTTTTT.

The rearrangement links TRBV28 to TRBJ1-1; 7 nucleotides match TRBD1. This CDR3 spans 18 amino acids. Germline trimming cut 5 bases from V and 0 bases from J; bases unmatched to any gene: 15. Germline loops: CDR1 MDHEN, CDR2 SYDVKM. The CDR3 region is CASSAHWGQGVMNTEAFF. CDR3 coding DNA: TGTGCCAGCAGTGCTCATTGGGGGCAGGGGGTTATGAACACTGAAGCTTTCTTT.

This sequence joins TRBV27 and TRBJ1-4; D remains ambiguous. The germline gives CDR1 MNHEY, CDR2 SMNVEV (reference sequence). Trimming removed 6 bases from V and 0 bases from J, with 11 bases in between. The length of the CDR3 is 15 residues. CDR3 protein: CASSPDTSTNEKLFF. CDR3 DNA sequence: TGTGCCAGCAGCCCCGACACTTCAACTAATGAAAAACTGTTTTTT.

The chain links TRBV27 to TRBJ2-5; 10 bases match TRBD2. The end of the DNA is better explained by TRBJ2-7, so the J call may be wrong. Germline CDR1 reads MNHEY; CDR2 reads SMNVEV (reference sequence). The CDR3 length is 16 residues. The CDR3 DNA follows: TGTGCCAGCAGTTTATCTCTAGCGGGAGCGAGGTACGAGCAGTACTTC. Translated, it gives CASSLSLAGARYEQYF.

This clone has a single count. The V and J genes are TRBV27 and TRBJ2-1; 7 bases line up with TRBD2. The length of the CDR3 is 14 residues. The V gene end was trimmed by 8 bases and the J gene end by 4 bases; junction bases not matched to a gene: 8. Germline lookup yields CDR1 MNHEY and CDR2 SMNVEV (reference sequence). DNA for the CDR3: TGTGCCAGCCCCCGGGGAGGGAGGTACAATGAGCAGTTCTTC. Protein: CASPRGGRYNEQFF.

The count of this clone is one. The CDR3 DNA reads TGTGCCAGCAGCCGAACAGGGTACGAGCAGTACTTC. Translating gives CASSRTGYEQYF. The rearrangement uses TRBV27 and TRBJ2-7, with D maybe TRBD1 (6 bases). This CDR3 has 12 amino acids. Germline V CDR1 and CDR2: MNHEY, SMNVEV (reference sequence). Trimming cost V 6 bases and J 4 bases, with 10 bases left between them.

V usage is TRBV6-5 and J usage is TRBJ1-2, with D tentatively TRBD1 (6 bases). V shed 4 bases and J shed 5 bases, with 20 bases lying between them. Germline loops: CDR1 MNHEY, CDR2 SVGAGI. The CDR3 length is 16 residues. The CDR3 sequence is CASSSSRGGLPYGYTF. The CDR3 region has the DNA TGTGCCAGCAGTTCCTCCCGTGGGGGCCTTCCTTATGGCTACACCTTC.

This sequence joins TRBV28 and TRBJ2-7; D may be TRBD2 (6 bases). Trimming took off 3 bases at V and 6 bases at J, with 33 bases between the two ends. CDR1 MDHEN and CDR2 SYDVKM come from the germline V gene. There are 20 residues in the CDR3. The CDR3 spells CASSFQDLGRRGRYRAEQYF. The CDR3 nucleotides read TGTGCCAGCAGTTTCCAAGACCTGGGCAGGAGGGGAAGGTATCGGGCCGAGCAGTACTTC.

V and J are TRBV19 and TRBJ1-1; D is unclear. Deletions cut 1 base from V and 5 bases from J, with 8 bases between. Looked up from germline, CDR1 is LNHDA and CDR2 is SQIVND (reference sequence). The CDR3 extends over 13 amino acids. For the CDR3, the DNA is TGTGCCAGTAGTATAGGGAGGGTAACTGAAGCTTTCTTT. Translation gives CASSIGRVTEAFF. Filled out from reference TRBV19 and TRBJ1-1, the complete variable domain reads DGGITQSPKYLFRKEGQNVTLSCEQNLNHDAMYWYRQDPGQGLRLIYYSQIVNDFQKGDIAEGYSVSREKKESFPLTVTSAQKNPTAFYLCASSIGRVTEAFFGQGTRLTVV.

The chain is built from TRBV5-1 and TRBJ1-1; D perhaps matches TRBD1 (5 bases). V lost 5 bases and J 4 bases, leaving 15 bases between the germline ends. CDR3 length: 14 amino acids. Germline assignment: CDR1 SGHRS and CDR2 YFSETQ. In nucleotides, the CDR3 is TGCGCCAGCAGACAAAGTGGAGGGGTCACTGAAGCTTTCTTT. This gives the protein CASRQSGGVTEAFF. The full variable domain, with the rest looked up from reference TRBV5-1 and TRBJ1-1, is KAGVTQTPRYLIKTRGQQVTLSCSPISGHRSVSWYQQTPGQGLQFLFEYFSETQRNKGNFPGRFSGRQFSNSRSEMNVSTLELGDSALYLCASRQSGGVTEAFFGQGTRLTVV.

This chain connects TRBV30 to TRBJ2-5; unclear D gene. Trimming left V 1 base short and J 5 bases short, with 17 bases between. The germline CDR1 and CDR2 sequences are GTSNPN and SVGIG (reference sequence). This CDR3 region has 15 residues. The chain's CDR3 is CAWSAILHFGETQYF. The CDR3, as DNA: TGTGCCTGGAGTGCCATCCTCCATTTCGGTGAGACCCAGTACTTC.

Written as DNA, the CDR3 is TGTGCCAGCAGTTTATACCACTCGAGCTCCTATAATTCACCCCTCCACTTT. The encoded protein is CASSLYHSSSYNSPLHF. The gene calls are TRBV27 and TRBJ1-6, with D unclear. The length of the CDR3 is 17 residues. The V gene lost 1 base and the J gene lost 0 bases, with 10 bases spanning the gap. The germline CDR1 and CDR2 sequences are MNHEY and SMNVEV (reference sequence).